The T cell receptor beta chain under discussion was sequenced for a study of read filtering for tumor transcriptome and immune sequencing. Study-level information: Among patients, approximately 17 were male and more than 11 female, aged 47 to 80 (mean around 61).

The V and J ends lost 4 bases and 10 bases respectively, with 9 bases between them. Germline loops: CDR1 SGHNT, CDR2 YYREEE (reference sequence). The CDR3 totals 11 residues. In its sample, this clonotype was seen many times. From 400 to 450 ng of RNA, a library with molecular barcoded alpha/delta and beta/gamma adaptors was made. MiXCR was run by TCRdb on the reads, yielding one entry per CDR3 protein. Of 85,000 or so distinct CDR3 sequences listed, roughly an eighth are singletons. The receptor comes from a donor aged 40 or over with multiple myeloma. The sequenced sample consisted of a population of CD138-negative cells sorted from bone marrow. V and J are TRBV5-4 and TRBJ2-1; no firm D call. The CDR3 loop is CASSMSKEQFF. The CDR3 DNA reads as TGTGCCAGCAGCATGTCCAAGGAGCAGTTCTTC.